This T cell receptor (beta chain) came from a study of cytomegalovirus exposure and HLA in healthy donors. Donors showed nominal health when sampled, although they likely had unrecorded immune exposures. Regarding the study as a whole: Within an earlier analysis, most TCR beta V segments proved productive either about 90% or about 30% of the time.

The CDR3 is 14 amino acids. Deletions cut 1 base from V and 4 bases from J, with 10 bases between. Per germline, CDR1 LNHNV and CDR2 YYDKDF (reference sequence). On this clone itself: Its specificity is not known.

Primers: 60 Vbeta forward and 13 Jbeta reverse. The protocol was immunoSEQ multiplex PCR, while the TCRdb copy is restricted to in-frame clones and leaves out a portion. The sample has 99,000 or so clones; roughly 70% are singletons. The chain employs TRBV15 and TRBJ1-2; D not resolved. The TCR originated in a man in his forties in good health and CMV-seronegative. Material for sequencing was PBMCs. The CDR3 protein is CATSRGEGGYGYTF. The CDR3 bases are TGTGCCACCAGCAGAGGGGAGGGCGGCTATGGCTACACCTTC.